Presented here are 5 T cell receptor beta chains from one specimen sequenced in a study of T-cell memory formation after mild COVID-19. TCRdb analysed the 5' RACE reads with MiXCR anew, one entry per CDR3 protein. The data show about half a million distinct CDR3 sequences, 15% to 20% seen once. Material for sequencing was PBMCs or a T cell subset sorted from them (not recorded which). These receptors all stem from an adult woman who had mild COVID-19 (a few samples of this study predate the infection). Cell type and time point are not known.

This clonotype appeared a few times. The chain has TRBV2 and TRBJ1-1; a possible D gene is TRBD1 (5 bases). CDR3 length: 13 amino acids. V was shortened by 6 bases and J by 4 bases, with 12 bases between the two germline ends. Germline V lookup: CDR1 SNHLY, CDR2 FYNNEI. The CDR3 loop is CASSAWQGTEAFF. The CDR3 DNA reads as TGTGCCAGCAGCGCTTGGCAGGGCACTGAAGCTTTCTTT.

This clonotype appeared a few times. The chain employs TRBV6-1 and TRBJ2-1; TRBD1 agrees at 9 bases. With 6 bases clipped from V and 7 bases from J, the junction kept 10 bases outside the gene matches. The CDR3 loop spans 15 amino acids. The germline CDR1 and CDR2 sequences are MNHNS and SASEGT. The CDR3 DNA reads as TGTGCCAGCAGCCCAGGGAGGACAGGGGAAAATGAGCAGTTCTTC. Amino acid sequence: CASSPGRTGENEQFF.

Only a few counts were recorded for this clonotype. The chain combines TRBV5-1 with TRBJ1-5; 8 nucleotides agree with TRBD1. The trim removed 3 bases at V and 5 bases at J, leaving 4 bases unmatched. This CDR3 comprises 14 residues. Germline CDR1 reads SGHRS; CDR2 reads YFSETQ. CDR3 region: CASSWTGWDQPQHF. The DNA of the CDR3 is TGCGCCAGCAGCTGGACAGGGTGGGATCAGCCCCAGCATTTT.

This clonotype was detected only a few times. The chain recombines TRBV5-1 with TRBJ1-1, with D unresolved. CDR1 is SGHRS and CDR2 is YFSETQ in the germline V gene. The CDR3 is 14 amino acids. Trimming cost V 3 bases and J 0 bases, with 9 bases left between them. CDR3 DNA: TGCGCCAGCAGCTCAGAAAACGTGAACACTGAAGCTTTCTTT. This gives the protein CASSSENVNTEAFF.

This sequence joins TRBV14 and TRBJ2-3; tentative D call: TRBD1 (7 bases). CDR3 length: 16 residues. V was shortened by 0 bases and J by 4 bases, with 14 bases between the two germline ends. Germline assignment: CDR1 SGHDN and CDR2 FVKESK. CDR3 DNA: TGTGCCAGCAGCCAAGAGTCAGGGGGGCTTTCAGATACGCAGTATTTT. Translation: CASSQESGGLSDTQYF.